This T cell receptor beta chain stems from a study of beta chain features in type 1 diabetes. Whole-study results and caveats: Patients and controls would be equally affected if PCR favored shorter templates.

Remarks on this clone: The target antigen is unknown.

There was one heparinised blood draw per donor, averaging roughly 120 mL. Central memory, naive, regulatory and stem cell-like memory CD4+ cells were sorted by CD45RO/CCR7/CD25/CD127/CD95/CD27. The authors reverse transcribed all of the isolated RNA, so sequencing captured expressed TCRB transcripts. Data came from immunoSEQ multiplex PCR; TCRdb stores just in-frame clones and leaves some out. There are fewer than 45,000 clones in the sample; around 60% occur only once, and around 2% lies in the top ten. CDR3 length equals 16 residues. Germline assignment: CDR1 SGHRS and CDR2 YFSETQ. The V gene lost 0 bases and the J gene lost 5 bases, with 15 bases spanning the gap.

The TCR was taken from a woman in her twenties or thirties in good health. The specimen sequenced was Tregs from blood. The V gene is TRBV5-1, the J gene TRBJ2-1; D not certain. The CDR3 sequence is CASSLVPWRGNNEQFF. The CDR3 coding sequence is TGCGCCAGCAGCTTGGTCCCCTGGAGAGGAAACAATGAGCAGTTCTTC.